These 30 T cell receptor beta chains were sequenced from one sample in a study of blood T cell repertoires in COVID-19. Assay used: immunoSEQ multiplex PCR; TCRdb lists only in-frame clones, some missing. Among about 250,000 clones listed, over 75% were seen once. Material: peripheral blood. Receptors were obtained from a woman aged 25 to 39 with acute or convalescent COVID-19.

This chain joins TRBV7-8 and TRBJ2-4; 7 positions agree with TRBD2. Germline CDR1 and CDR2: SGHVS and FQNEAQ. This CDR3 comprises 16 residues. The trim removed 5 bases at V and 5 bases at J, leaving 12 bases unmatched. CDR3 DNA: TGTGCCAGCAGCCACACGACTGGGGGGGTCCAAAACATTCAGTACTTC. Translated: CASSHTTGGVQNIQYF.

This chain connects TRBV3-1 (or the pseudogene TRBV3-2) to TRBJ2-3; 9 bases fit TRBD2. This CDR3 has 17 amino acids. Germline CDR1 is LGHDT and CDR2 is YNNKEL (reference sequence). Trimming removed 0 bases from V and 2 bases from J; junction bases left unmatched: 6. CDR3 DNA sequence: TGTGCCAGCAGCCAAGATTTGGCGGGAGGGAACACAGATACGCAGTATTTT. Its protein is CASSQDLAGGNTDTQYF.

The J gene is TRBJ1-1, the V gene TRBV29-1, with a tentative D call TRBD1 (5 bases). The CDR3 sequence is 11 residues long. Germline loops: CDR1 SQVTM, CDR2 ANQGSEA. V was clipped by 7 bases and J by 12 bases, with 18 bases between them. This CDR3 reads CSEQVGGFTFF. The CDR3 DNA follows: TGCAGCGAACAGGTCGGAGGGTTCACTTTCTTT.

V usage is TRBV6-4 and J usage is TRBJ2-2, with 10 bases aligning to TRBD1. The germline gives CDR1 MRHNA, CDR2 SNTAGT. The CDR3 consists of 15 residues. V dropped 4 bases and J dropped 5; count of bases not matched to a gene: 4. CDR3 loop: CASSADRGRTGELFF. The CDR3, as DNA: TGTGCCAGCAGTGCAGACAGGGGGCGGACCGGGGAGCTGTTTTTT.

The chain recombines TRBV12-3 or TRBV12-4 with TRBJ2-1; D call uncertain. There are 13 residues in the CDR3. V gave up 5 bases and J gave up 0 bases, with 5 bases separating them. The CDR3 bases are TGTGCCAGCAGTCCCCGCTCCTACAATGAGCAGTTCTTC. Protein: CASSPRSYNEQFF.

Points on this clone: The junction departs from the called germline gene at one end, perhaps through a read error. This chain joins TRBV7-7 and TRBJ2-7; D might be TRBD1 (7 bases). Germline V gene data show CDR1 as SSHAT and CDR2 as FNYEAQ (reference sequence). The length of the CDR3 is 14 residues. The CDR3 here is CASSPRQGGYEQYF. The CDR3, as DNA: TGTGCTAGCAGCCCCCGACAGGGAGGCTACGAGCAGTACTTC.

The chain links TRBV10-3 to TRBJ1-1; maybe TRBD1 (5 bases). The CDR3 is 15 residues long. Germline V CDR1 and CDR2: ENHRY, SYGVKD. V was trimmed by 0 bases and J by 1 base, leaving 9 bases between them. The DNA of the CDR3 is TGTGCCATCAGTGAGTCGGTGGGGCGGAACACTGAAGCTTTCTTT. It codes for CAISESVGRNTEAFF.

CDR3 in amino acids: CATSPGGSYSNQPQHF. The CDR3 DNA reads TGTGCCACCAGTCCTGGGGGGAGTTATAGCAATCAGCCCCAGCATTTT. The genes are TRBV24-1 and TRBJ1-5; possibly TRBD1 for D (5 bases). The CDR3 sequence is 16 residues long. Germline-derived CDR1 and CDR2 are KGHDR and SFDVKD. Trimming removed 6 bases from V and 0 bases from J, with 14 bases in between.

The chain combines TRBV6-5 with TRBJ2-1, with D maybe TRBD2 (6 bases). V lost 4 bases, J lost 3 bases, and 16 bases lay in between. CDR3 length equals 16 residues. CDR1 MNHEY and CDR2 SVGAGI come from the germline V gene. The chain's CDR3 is CASSLGGVSGYNEQFF. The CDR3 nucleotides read TGTGCCAGCAGTTTGGGGGGAGTTTCTGGCTACAATGAGCAGTTCTTC.

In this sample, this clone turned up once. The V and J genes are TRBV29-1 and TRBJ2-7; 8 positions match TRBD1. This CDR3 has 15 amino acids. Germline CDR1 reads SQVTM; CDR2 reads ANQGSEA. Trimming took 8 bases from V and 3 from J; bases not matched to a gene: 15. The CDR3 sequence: CSSSPPGQENYEQYF. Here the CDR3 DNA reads TGCAGCTCATCCCCGCCGGGACAGGAAAACTACGAGCAGTACTTC.

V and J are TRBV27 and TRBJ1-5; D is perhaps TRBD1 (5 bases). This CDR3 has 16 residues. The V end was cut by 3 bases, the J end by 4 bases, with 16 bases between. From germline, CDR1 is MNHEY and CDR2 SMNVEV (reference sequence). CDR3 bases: TGTGCCAGCAGTTTTCCCCCCGCCAGGGTGAATCAGCCCCAGCATTTT. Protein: CASSFPPARVNQPQHF.

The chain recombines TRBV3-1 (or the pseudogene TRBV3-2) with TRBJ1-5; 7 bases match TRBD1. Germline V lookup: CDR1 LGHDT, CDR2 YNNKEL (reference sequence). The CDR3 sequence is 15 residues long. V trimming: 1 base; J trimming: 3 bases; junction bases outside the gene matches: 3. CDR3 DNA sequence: TGTGCCAGCAGCCAAGGACAGGGAATCAATCAGCCCCAGCATTTT. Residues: CASSQGQGINQPQHF.

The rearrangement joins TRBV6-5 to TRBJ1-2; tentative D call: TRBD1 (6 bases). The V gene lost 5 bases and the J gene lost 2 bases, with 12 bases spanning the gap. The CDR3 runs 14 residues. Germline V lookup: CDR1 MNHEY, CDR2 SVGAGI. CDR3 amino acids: CASSTYGQNYGYTF. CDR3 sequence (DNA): TGTGCCAGCAGTACGTACGGACAGAACTATGGCTACACCTTC.

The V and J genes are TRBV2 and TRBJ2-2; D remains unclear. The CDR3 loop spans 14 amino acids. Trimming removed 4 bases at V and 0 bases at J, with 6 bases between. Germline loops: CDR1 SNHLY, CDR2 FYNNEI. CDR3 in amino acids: CASSVAANTGELFF. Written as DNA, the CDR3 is TGTGCCAGCAGTGTTGCAGCGAACACCGGGGAGCTGTTTTTT.

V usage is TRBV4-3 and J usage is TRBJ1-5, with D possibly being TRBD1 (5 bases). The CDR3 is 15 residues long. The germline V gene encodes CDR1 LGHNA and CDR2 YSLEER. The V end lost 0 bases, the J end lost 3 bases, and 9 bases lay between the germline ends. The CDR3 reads CASSQESGFNQPQHF. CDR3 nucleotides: TGCGCCAGCAGCCAAGAGTCAGGGTTCAATCAGCCCCAGCATTTT.

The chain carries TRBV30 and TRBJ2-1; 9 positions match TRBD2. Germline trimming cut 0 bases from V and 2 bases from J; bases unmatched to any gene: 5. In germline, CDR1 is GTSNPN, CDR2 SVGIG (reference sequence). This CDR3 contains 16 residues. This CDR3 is CAWSVVAGGAYNEQFF. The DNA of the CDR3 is TGTGCCTGGAGTGTTGTTGCGGGAGGGGCCTACAATGAGCAGTTCTTC.

The CDR3 DNA is TGTGCCAGCAGCTCACAAAGCGGGGCCCCCTCCTACAATGAGCAGTTCTTC. Protein: CASSSQSGAPSYNEQFF. The chain recombines TRBV7-9 with TRBJ2-1, with 7 bases fitting TRBD2. Germline CDR1 SEHNR, CDR2 FQNEAQ (reference sequence). Trimming cost V 4 bases and J 0 bases; bases outside gene matches: 9. The CDR3 runs to 17 residues.

The CDR3 nucleotides read TGTGCCAGTATCAGGGGAAACACTGAAGCTTTCTTT. Residues: CASIRGNTEAFF. The gene calls are TRBV6-6 and TRBJ1-1; a weak D match, TRBD1 (6 bases). V was pared by 9 bases and J by 2 bases, with 10 bases between. The CDR3 is 12 residues long. Germline V gene data show CDR1 as MNHNY and CDR2 as SVGAGI (reference sequence).

In DNA form, the CDR3 reads TGTGCCAGCAGCGTAGCTGACAGGGCCGGGACTGAAGCTTTCTTT. Its protein product is CASSVADRAGTEAFF. The chain links TRBV9 to TRBJ1-1; 7 positions agree with TRBD1. Germline CDR1 is SGDLS and CDR2 is YYNGEE. V lost 0 bases and J lost 5; bases outside the gene matches: 7. This CDR3 has 15 amino acids.

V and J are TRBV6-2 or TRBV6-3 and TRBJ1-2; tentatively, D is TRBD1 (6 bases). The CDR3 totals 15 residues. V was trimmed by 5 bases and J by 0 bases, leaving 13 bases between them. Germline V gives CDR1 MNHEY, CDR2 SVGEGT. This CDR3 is CASSPRDNPNYGYTF. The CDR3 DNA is TGTGCCAGCAGTCCCCGGGACAACCCTAACTATGGCTACACCTTC.

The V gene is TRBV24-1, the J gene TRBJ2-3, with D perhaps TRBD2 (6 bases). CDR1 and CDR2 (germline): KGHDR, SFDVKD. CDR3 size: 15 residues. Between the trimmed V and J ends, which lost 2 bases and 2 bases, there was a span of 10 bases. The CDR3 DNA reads TGTGCCACCAGTGATTCGGGGGAGACCACAGATACGCAGTATTTT. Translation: CATSDSGETTDTQYF.

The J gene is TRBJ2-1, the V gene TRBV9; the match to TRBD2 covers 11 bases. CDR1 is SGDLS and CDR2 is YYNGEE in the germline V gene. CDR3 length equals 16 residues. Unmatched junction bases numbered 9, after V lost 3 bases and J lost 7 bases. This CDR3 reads CASSAGLAAVVNEQFF. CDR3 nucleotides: TGTGCCAGCAGCGCGGGACTAGCGGCGGTCGTTAATGAGCAGTTCTTC.

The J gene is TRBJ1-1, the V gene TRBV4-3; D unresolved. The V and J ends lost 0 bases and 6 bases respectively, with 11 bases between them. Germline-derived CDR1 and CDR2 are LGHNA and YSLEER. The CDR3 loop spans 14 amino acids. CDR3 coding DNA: TGCGCCAGCAGCCAAGATAGAGGGTGGCCTGAAGCTTTCTTT. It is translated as CASSQDRGWPEAFF.

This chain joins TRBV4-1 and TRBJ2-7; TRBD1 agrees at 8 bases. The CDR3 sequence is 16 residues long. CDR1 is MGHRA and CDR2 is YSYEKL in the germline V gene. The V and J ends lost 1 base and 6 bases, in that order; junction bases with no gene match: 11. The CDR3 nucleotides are TGCGCCAGCAGCCAAGGCGAGGACAGGGTGGATTCCGAGCAGTACTTC. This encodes CASSQGEDRVDSEQYF.

Written as DNA, the CDR3 is TGTGCCATCAGTGTAGGGACAGGGACTGGAAACACCATATATTTT. Translation: CAISVGTGTGNTIYF. This rearrangement joins TRBV10-3 to TRBJ1-3, with 9 bases aligning to TRBD1. V lost 4 bases and J lost 2; bases outside the gene matches: 3. CDR1 ENHRY and CDR2 SYGVKD come from the germline V gene. The CDR3 is 15 residues long.

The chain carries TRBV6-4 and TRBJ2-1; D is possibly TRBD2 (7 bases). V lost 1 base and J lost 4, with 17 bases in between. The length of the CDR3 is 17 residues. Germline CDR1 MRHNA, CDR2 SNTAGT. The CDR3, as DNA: TGTGCCAGCAGTGACTATTTCATGGCGGGGGCATACAATGAGCAGTTCTTC. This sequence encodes CASSDYFMAGAYNEQFF.

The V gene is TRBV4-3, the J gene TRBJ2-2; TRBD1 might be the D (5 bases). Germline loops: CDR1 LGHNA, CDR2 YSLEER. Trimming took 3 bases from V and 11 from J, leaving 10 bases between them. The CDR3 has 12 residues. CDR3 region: CASSHGQGELFF. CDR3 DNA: TGCGCCAGCAGCCACGGGCAGGGAGAGCTGTTTTTT.

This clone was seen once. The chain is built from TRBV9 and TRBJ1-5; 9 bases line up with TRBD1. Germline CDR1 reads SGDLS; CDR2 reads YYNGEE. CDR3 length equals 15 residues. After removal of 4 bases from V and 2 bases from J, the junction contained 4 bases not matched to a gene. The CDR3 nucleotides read TGTGCCAGCAGCTCGGGACAGGGTGGCAATCAGCCCCAGCATTTT. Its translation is CASSSGQGGNQPQHF.

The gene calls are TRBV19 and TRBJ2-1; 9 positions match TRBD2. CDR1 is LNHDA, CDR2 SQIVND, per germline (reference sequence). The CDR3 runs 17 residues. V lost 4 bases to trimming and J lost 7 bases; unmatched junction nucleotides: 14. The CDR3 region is CASSRRQLAGDRNEQFF. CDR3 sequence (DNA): TGTGCCAGTAGTAGACGCCAACTAGCGGGCGACCGGAATGAGCAGTTCTTC.

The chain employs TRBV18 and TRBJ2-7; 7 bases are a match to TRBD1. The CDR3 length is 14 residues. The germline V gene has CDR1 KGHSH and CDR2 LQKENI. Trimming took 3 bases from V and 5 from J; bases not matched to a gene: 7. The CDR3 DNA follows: TGTGCCAGCTCACCTATACAGGGGTCCAACGAGCAGTACTTC. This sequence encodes CASSPIQGSNEQYF.